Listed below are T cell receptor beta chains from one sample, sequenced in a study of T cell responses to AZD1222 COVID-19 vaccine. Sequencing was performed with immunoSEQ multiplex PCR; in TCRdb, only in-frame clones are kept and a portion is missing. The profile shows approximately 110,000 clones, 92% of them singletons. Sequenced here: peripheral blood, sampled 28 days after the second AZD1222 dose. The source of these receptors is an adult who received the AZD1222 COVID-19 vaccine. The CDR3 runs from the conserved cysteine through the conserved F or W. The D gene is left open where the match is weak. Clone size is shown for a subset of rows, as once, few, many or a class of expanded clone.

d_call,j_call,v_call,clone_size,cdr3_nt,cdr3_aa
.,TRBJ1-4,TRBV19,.,TGTGCCAGTAGTATGGGACGGGTATCCAATGAAAAACTGTTTTTT,CASSMGRVSNEKLFF
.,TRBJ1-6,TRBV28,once,TGTGCCAGCAGTTTAGGAGGGTATAATTCACCCCTCCACTTT,CASSLGGYNSPLHF
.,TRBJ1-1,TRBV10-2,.,TGCGCCACCATTCCCGGGACAATCAACACTGAAGCTTTCTTT,CATIPGTINTEAFF
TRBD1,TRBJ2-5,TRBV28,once,TGTGCCAGCAGGCACCGGGACAGGGTCATTGAGACCCAGTACTTC,CASRHRDRVIETQYF
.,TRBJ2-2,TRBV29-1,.,TGCAGCGTTTCCTGGGGCATCGGTGCGAACACCGGGGAGCTGTTTTTT,CSVSWGIGANTGELFF
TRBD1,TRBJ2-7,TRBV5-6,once,TGTGCCAGCAGCGTAGGGACAGGGGTTATCTACGAGCAGTACTTC,CASSVGTGVIYEQYF
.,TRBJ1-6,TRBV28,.,TGTGCCAGCAGTTTGAGTAATTCACCCCTCCACTTT,CASSLSNSPLHF
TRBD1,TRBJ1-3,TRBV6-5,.,TGTGCCACCACGACAGGGATGAAATCCGGAAACACCATATATTTT,CATTTGMKSGNTIYF
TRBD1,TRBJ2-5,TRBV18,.,TGTGCCAGCTCACCACCTAGGACAGGGGGCTTCCAAGAGACCCAGTACTTC,CASSPPRTGGFQETQYF
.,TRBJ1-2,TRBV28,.,TGTGCCAGCATCCCGTTTGGGGAGAGTAACTATGGCTACACCTTC,CASIPFGESNYGYTF
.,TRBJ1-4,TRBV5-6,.,TGTGCCAGCAGCGCCTGGGGTGCAACTAATGAAAAACTGTTTTTT,CASSAWGATNEKLFF
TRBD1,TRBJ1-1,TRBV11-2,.,TGTGCCAGCAGCTTAGGAGGGGGCGTTATAACTGAAGCTTTCTTT,CASSLGGGVITEAFF
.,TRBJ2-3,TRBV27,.,TGTGCCAGCAGTTTTAGGGCAGATAAAGATACGCAGTATTTT,CASSFRADKDTQYF
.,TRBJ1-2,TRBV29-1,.,TGCAGCGTTGAAGGACGGGGTACTAACTATGGCTACACCTTC,CSVEGRGTNYGYTF
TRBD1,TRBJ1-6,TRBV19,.,TGTGCCAGTAGCGACAGGGGGCGCGATTCACCCCTCCACTTT,CASSDRGRDSPLHF
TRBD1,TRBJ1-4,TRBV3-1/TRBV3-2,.,TGTGCCAGCAGCCGGACAGGGGGATTTGGGAAACTGTTTTTT,CASSRTGGFGKLFF
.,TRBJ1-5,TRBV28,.,TGTGCCAGCATTGGGTTTTTGGGGAAAGGCAATCAGCCCCAGCATTTT,CASIGFLGKGNQPQHF
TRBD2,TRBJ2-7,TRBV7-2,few,TGTGCCAGCAGCTCCTCCTTGAGCGGGGGGGCCTACGAGCAGTACTTC,CASSSSLSGGAYEQYF
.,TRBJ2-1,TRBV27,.,TGTGCCAGCAGTTTTATATCGTCTAGCTTTGCGGCTGAGCAGTTCTTC,CASSFISSSFAAEQFF
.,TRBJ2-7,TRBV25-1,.,TGTGCCAGCAGTGACCAGAGTGTCTACGAGCAGTACTTC,CASSDQSVYEQYF
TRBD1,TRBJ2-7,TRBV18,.,TGTGCCAGCTCCCCCGGGACAGGAAATAACTACGAGCAGTACTTC,CASSPGTGNNYEQYF
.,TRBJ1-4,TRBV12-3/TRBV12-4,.,TGTGCCAGCGCACAGGGATTTAATGAAAAACTGTTTTTT,CASAQGFNEKLFF
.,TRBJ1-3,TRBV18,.,TGTGCCAGCTCACTAGGGCAGACCTACTCTGGAAACACCATATATTTT,CASSLGQTYSGNTIYF
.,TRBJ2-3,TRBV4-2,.,TGTGCCAGCAGCCAGTCCTCAGATACGCAGTATTTT,CASSQSSDTQYF
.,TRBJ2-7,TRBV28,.,TGTGCCAGCAGTTCTACTACCCGTATCCCTTCCTACGAGCAGTACTTC,CASSSTTRIPSYEQYF
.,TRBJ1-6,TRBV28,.,TGTGCCAGCAGTTTATTGGCGGCGGATTCACCCCTCCACTTT,CASSLLAADSPLHF
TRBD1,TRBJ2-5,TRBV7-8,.,TGTGCCAGCAGCCCGATGACAGGGGGAAGTGAGACCCAGTACTTC,CASSPMTGGSETQYF
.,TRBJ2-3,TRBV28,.,TGTGCCAGCACCACTCGAGTCAGTACAGATACGCAGTATTTT,CASTTRVSTDTQYF
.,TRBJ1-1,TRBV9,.,TGTGCCAGCAGCGTAGAACAGGGAGGCACTGAAGCTTTCTTT,CASSVEQGGTEAFF
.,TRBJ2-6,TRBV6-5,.,TGTGCCAGCAAGGAGAACTCTGGGGCCAACGTCCTGACTTTC,CASKENSGANVLTF
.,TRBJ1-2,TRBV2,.,TGTGCCAGCAGTCCCCAGAGCACAGGATATGGCTACACCTTC,CASSPQSTGYGYTF
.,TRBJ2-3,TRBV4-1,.,TGCGCCAGCAGCCTTAGGACGGGCACAGATACGCAGTATTTT,CASSLRTGTDTQYF
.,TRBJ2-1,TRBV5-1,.,TGCGCCAGCAGCTTGTCTTCCAATGAGCAGTTCTTC,CASSLSSNEQFF
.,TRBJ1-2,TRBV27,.,TGTGCCAGCAGTGCGACCGGGGGGTATGGCTACACCTTC,CASSATGGYGYTF
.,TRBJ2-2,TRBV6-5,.,TGTGCCAGCTACGGGACGGGGAACACCGGGGAGCTGTTTTTT,CASYGTGNTGELFF
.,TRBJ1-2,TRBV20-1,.,TGCAGTGCTAGTCTGGCTGGCGGGAGGGGCTACACCTTC,CSASLAGGRGYTF